This T cell receptor (beta chain) originates from a study of shared clonotypes between healthy human individuals. Study overall: There were three CD4 naive, three CD4 memory, two CD8 naive and one CD8 memory plates per donor.

The germline V gene has CDR1 MNHNY and CDR2 SVGAGI (reference sequence). V was shortened by 2 bases and J by 0 bases, with 12 bases between the two germline ends. This CDR3 has 16 amino acids. Sequencing was performed with immunoSEQ multiplex PCR; in TCRdb, only in-frame clones are kept and a portion is missing. The sample carries over 1.4 million clones, 96% recorded once. Worth noting for this clone: Its specificity is not known.

A CD45RA+ naive subset and a CD45RA-negative memory subset were split from CD4+ cells. Study results and caveats: Relative to their counterparts shared across all four donors, non-shared clonotypes exhibited diminished generation probabilities.

This receptor was obtained from a man aged 30 to 45 in good health. The chain uses TRBV6-6 and TRBJ2-3; no clear D gene. The sample comprised naive CD4+ T cells sorted from blood. Subset given: CD45RA+ positively selected. CDR3 coding DNA: TGTGCCAGCAGTTACCTTGGCGGTGCTAGCACAGATACGCAGTATTTT. Translation gives CASSYLGGASTDTQYF.